This T cell receptor beta chain came from a study of CD8 T cells in ankylosing spondylitis. This clonotype was detected ten times or more. Its specificity is unknown. The CDR3 has 16 residues. Germline CDR1 reads SGHRS; CDR2 reads YFSETQ. The V end lost 2 bases, the J end lost 0 bases, and 12 bases lay between the germline ends. From the 5' RACE reads, TCRdb called clonotypes with MiXCR, one entry per CDR3 protein. The sample consists of fewer than 350,000 distinct CDR3 sequences, around 10% of them appearing once. Overall study findings and caveats: Seemingly characteristic of ankylosing spondylitis blood was a TCR beta motif consisting of about 8 highly homologous variants. Past research had described some motif variants in reactive arthritis synovial fluid and blood.

Specimen: blood, either unsorted or a sorted T cell fraction (not recorded which). This clonotype originated in a female donor with ankylosing spondylitis or in good health (not recorded which). This chain connects TRBV5-1 to TRBJ2-1; weak D call: TRBD1 (5 bases). The CDR3 protein is CASSLQALSSYNEQFF. CDR3 nucleotides: TGCGCCAGCAGCTTACAGGCGTTAAGCTCCTACAATGAGCAGTTCTTC.